Below, one T cell receptor beta chain is given with its context. Its antigen has not been determined. No clone much larger than this one lies a single base away; base qualities are absent. The data were taken from a study of shared clonotypes between healthy human individuals (TCRdb year 2020). Study-level background: A few men and a couple of women, aged 18 to 49 years, made up the cohort. Between about 0.85 and 10 billion PBMCs per donor were obtained by leukapheresis. To increase sequencing depth and limit assay-specific biases, TCR repertoire library preparation and sequencing were carried out by different laboratories using diverse techniques. The study deeply sequenced blood TCR repertoires of five healthy adults to estimate repertoire size and the extent of clonotype sharing between individuals. For each donor, CD4 naive and CD4 memory were each run on three plates, CD8 naive on two plates, and CD8 memory on one plate. The research as a whole found: Estimated clonotype richness was generally larger for naive than for memory subsets. Only blood was sampled, and tissue TCR repertoires likely differ from those in blood. Compared with non-shared clonotypes, the clonotypes found in all four sorted-subset donors had higher generation probabilities. Based on pairwise subsampling, the degree of clonotype sharing among donors was expected to be affected by sequencing depth. Rarefaction of sorted-subset datasets indicated incomplete sequencing despite the large sequencing depth. The small number of donors limited the genetic and exposure-history diversity represented. Sharing across several donors was observed for about 5% of naive CD4, 3.5% of naive CD8, 2.3% of memory CD4, and around 0.44% of memory CD8 clonotypes.

The germline V gene sets CDR1 to SGHDN and CDR2 to FVKESK. V is reduced by 3 bases and J by 2 bases, leaving a spacing of 11 bases between them. From cysteine to phenylalanine, the CDR3 is 15 amino acids long. Only CDR3 DNA is held: 45 bases, read in frame from base 1. Using the deep immunoSEQ assay, TCR CDR3 regions were amplified from genomic DNA by multiplex PCR. For each cell subset, the extracted genomic DNA was distributed evenly across all wells of several immunoSEQ 96-well plates, and each plate served as one replicate. For sorted subsets, around 0.2 ug of genomic DNA, equivalent to 30,000 or so T cell genomes, went into each replicate PCR. The purified libraries were quantified using a Qubit 3.0 fluorometer, sized with a Bioanalyzer 2100, and then quantified again using the KAPA Library Quantification kit. Each immunoSEQ 96-well plate was sequenced on its own single-read 150-cycle Illumina NextSeq 550 flow cell. From the authors' description of their analysis: Because only junctional sequences without quality scores were contained in the immunoSEQ output, filtering matching that applied to full-length reads could not be performed. To assign V/J genes and CDR3, sequences were annotated using PyIR, a Python wrapper for IgBLAST v1.9, with IMGT germline references. Reads were filtered out if the reads had weak V/J assignments (E-value above 1e-6), no CDR3, stop codons, out-of-frame junctions, or ambiguous translated residues. V3J clonotypes were defined as sequences sharing an identical inferred V gene, J gene, and CDR3 amino acid sequence. Percentage overlap between repertoires was calculated by dividing the number of shared unique clonotypes by the size of the smaller repertoire. Repertoire richness was assessed with RTK rarefaction, the Chao1 estimator, and Recon v2.1 estimates of unobserved clonotypes. Generation probabilities for all TCRbeta clonotypes obtained by the gDNA method from a few donors were computed using OLGA. TCRdb retrieved this table from immuneACCESS and kept in-frame rearrangements only. Not all clones are present; in checked studies, unresolved V genes account for under half, and no reason is known for the remainder. For V, J and clone size, that table is used; D and trimming come from the DNA. The sample table lists over 2,000,000 clones, roughly 95% of them with a count of one. The top ten constitute around 1.7% of the sample.

CD8 naive samples were CD45RO-negative cells positively selected for CCR7, giving a CD45RA+CCR7+ population that excluded TemRA cells. The donors were healthy, HIV-negative adults who had no recently reported acute infections or vaccinations. Every donor was a Caucasian adult residing in Nashville, Tennessee, USA. After blood collection by leukapheresis, PBMCs were isolated using Ficoll-Histopaque density gradient centrifugation and then cryopreserved in the vapor phase of liquid nitrogen. Analytical flow cytometry was used to check the purity and quantity of every magnetically sorted T cell population. Genomic DNA was isolated from every sorted fraction and measured by UV absorbance on a Nanodrop 2000c.

The V and J genes are TRBV14 and TRBJ1-3, with the D segment identity uncertain. The TCR originated in a man aged 18 to 35 in good health. Some clones in this sample may be carry-over from other donors' samples. Sequencing was carried out using naive CD8+ T cells from PBMCs. Taken with the paper, the label for cell subset or site translates to: CD45RA+CCR7+. The CDR3 region reads CASSQRFLPGNTIYF. The sequenced DNA: TGTGCCAGCAGCCAGAGGTTCTTGCCTGGAAACACCATATATTTT.